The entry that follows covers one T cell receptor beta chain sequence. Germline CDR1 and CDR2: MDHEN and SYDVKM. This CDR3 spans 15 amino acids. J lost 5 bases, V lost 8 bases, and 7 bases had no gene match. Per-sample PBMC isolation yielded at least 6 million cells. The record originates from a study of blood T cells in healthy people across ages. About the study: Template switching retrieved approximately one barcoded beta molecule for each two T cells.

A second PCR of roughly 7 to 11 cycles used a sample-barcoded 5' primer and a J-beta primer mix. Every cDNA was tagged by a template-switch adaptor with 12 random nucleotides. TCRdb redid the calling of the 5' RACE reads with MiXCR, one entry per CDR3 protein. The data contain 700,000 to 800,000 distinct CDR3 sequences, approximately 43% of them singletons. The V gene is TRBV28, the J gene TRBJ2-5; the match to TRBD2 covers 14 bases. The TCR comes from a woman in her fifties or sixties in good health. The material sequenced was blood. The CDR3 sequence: CASHRLAGGRETQYF. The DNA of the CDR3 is TGTGCCAGCCACCGACTAGCGGGAGGGCGTGAGACCCAGTACTTC.